A selection of T cell receptor beta chains follows, all from one sample in a study of blood T cell repertoires in COVID-19. Profiled with immunoSEQ multiplex PCR; TCRdb holds only in-frame clones, not every one. Of some 250,000 clones listed, more than 70% were seen once; the top ten hold 0.75% to 1%. The specimen sequenced was peripheral blood. The receptors here all came from a woman between 35 and 50 years old who had recovered from COVID-19. CDR3s include the opening cysteine and the closing phenylalanine or tryptophan. The D gene is left open where the match is weak. Only part of the rows carry a size: once, few, many, or a class if the clone is expanded.

clone size	J gene	V gene	D gene	CDR3 DNA	CDR3 protein
NA	TRBJ2-7	TRBV7-6	TRBD2	TGTGCCAGCAGCCCGACTAGCGGGAGTAGCTACGAGCAGTACTTC	CASSPTSGSSYEQYF
NA	TRBJ1-2	TRBV10-1	TRBD1	TGCGCCAGCAGCCCAACGCCTCGGACAGGGGTCACCTTC	CASSPTPRTGVTF
NA	TRBJ1-2	TRBV30	TRBD1	TGTGCCTGGAGCCCTCAGGGGGCCTATGGCTACACCTTC	CAWSPQGAYGYTF
NA	TRBJ2-1	TRBV10-2	TRBD2	TGCGCCAGCAGTGAGGGGACTAGCGGCTACAATGAGCAGTTCTTC	CASSEGTSGYNEQFF
NA	TRBJ1-4	TRBV7-2	NA	TGTGCCAGCAGCCCTGACCGGGGAAAACTGTTTTTT	CASSPDRGKLFF
NA	TRBJ1-5	TRBV6-5	NA	TGTGCCAGCACCCTCGACCCCGGGTTGGCACATTTT	CASTLDPGLAHF
once	TRBJ2-3	TRBV7-9	TRBD2	TGTGCCAGCAGCTTATCCCTCGCGGGAGGAACAGATACGCAGTATTTT	CASSLSLAGGTDTQYF
NA	TRBJ1-5	TRBV7-2	TRBD1	TGTGCCAGCAGCTTGGGGACCTTGGACAGGAGGGGCCAGCATTTT	CASSLGTLDRRGQHF
NA	TRBJ2-2	TRBV6-5	NA	TGTGCCAGCACCGAAGAGGGGGGGCGAGGCGGGGAGCTGTTTTTT	CASTEEGGRGGELFF
NA	TRBJ2-1	TRBV9	TRBD1	TGTGCCAGCAGCGGTACAGGGGGGACGCGCAATGAGCAGTTCTTC	CASSGTGGTRNEQFF
NA	TRBJ2-7	TRBV7-9	TRBD1	TGTGCCAGCCCTCCCGGGACAGGGGGCTACGAGCAGTACTTC	CASPPGTGGYEQYF
few	TRBJ1-2	TRBV24-1	NA	TGTGCCACCAGTGACCGCGGACAGCACTATGGCTACACCTTC	CATSDRGQHYGYTF
NA	TRBJ1-1	TRBV6-5	NA	TGTGCCAGCAGTTTGTCGGGGAACCCGAACACTGAAGCTTTCTTT	CASSLSGNPNTEAFF
NA	TRBJ2-3	TRBV7-2	TRBD2	TGTGCCAGCAGCCGTTGGGGGGGGACCACAGATACGCAGTATTTT	CASSRWGGTTDTQYF
NA	TRBJ1-2	TRBV11-2	NA	TGTGCCAGCAGTTCAGGGGCTTCCTACACCTTC	CASSSGASYTF
once	TRBJ1-6	TRBV7-2	TRBD1	TGTGCCAGCAGCTTAGTTCAGGGGGCGAAGAATTCACCCCTCCACTTT	CASSLVQGAKNSPLHF
once	TRBJ2-4	TRBV6-5	NA	TGTGCCAGCAGCCAGAGCTCCTACGGGGACATTCAGTACTTC	CASSQSSYGDIQYF
NA	TRBJ2-3	TRBV3-1/TRBV3-2	NA	TGTGCCAGCAGCCAGGCGGCGGGCGGAGGCACAGATACGCAGTATTTT	CASSQAAGGGTDTQYF
once	TRBJ1-2	TRBV9	NA	TGTGCCAGCAGCGTCCCCCGCTATGGCTACACCTTC	CASSVPRYGYTF
NA	TRBJ2-1	TRBV5-1	TRBD2	TGCGCCAGCAGCACCCGCGGGGTAGCGGGAGCTTCGGGATACAATGAGCAGTTCTTC	CASSTRGVAGASGYNEQFF
NA	TRBJ2-1	TRBV6-2/TRBV6-3	TRBD2	TGTGCCAGCAGTTACGGGGGGACTAGTTGGGGCAATGAGCAGTTCTTC	CASSYGGTSWGNEQFF
NA	TRBJ2-1	TRBV5-3	TRBD2	TGTGCCAGAAGCGTTACGGGAGGAAGCTCCTACAATGAGCAGTTCTTC	CARSVTGGSSYNEQFF
NA	TRBJ1-2	TRBV9	NA	TGTGCCAGCAGAACAGGGCGAGGCTACACCTTC	CASRTGRGYTF
NA	TRBJ2-2	TRBV7-9	TRBD1	TGTGCCAGCAGCTTGGGACAGCCGAACACCGGGGAGCTGTTTTTT	CASSLGQPNTGELFF
once	TRBJ2-1	TRBV5-3	TRBD2	TGTGCCAGAAGCTTTGGGAAACCGACTAGCGGACTACGTCCTAGGTGCAATGAGCAGTTCTTC	CARSFGKPTSGLRPRCNEQFF
NA	TRBJ2-3	TRBV30	NA	TGTGCCTGGAGGCCCGGGGCAGATACGCAGTATTTT	CAWRPGADTQYF
NA	TRBJ1-4	TRBV3-1/TRBV3-2	NA	TGTGCCTGCGGTGATTGGGCTAATGAAAAACTGTTTTTT	CACGDWANEKLFF
NA	TRBJ1-5	TRBV5-5	NA	TGTGCCAGCAGTGGCGGGGGGGGAGACAGCAATCAGCCCCAGCATTTT	CASSGGGGDSNQPQHF
NA	TRBJ1-5	TRBV5-4	TRBD1	TGTGCCACCCAAAGGGGGCCAGCGAGGGATCAGCCCCAGCATTTT	CATQRGPARDQPQHF
NA	TRBJ2-1	TRBV19	TRBD2	TGTGCCAGTAGTATCGGGCTAGCGGACCCCGGGGGGCAGTTCTTC	CASSIGLADPGGQFF
NA	TRBJ2-5	TRBV19	NA	TGTGCCAGTAGTATAGATCTACTAGCCGGGACCCAGTACTTC	CASSIDLLAGTQYF
once	TRBJ1-1	TRBV18	TRBD1	TGTGCCAGCTCACTGGACCCAGGGGGGAACACTGAAGCTTTCTTT	CASSLDPGGNTEAFF
NA	TRBJ2-1	TRBV7-9	TRBD1	TGTGCCAGCAGCGCCAGTGCCCACGGACAGGGCAGAGGCAATGAGCAGTTCTTC	CASSASAHGQGRGNEQFF
NA	TRBJ1-1	TRBV3-1/TRBV3-2	NA	TGTGCCAGCAGCCAAGACCCCCGAGGTACTGAAGCTTTCTTT	CASSQDPRGTEAFF
once	TRBJ2-3	TRBV9	NA	TGTGCCAGCAGCGTCGGGACTTACACAGATACGCAGTATTTT	CASSVGTYTDTQYF
NA	TRBJ2-6	TRBV5-1	NA	TGCGCCAGCAGGGAGAACTCTGGGGCCAACGTCCTGACTTTC	CASRENSGANVLTF
NA	TRBJ1-1	TRBV11-2	TRBD1	TGTGCCAGCAGCGCAACAAACGACAGGGGCAAGAACACTGAAGCTTTCTTT	CASSATNDRGKNTEAFF
NA	TRBJ1-1	TRBV27	NA	TGTGCCAGCAGTTTACCCGCAGGTTGGATGGGCCATGAGAACACTGAAGCTTTCTTT	CASSLPAGWMGHENTEAFF
once	TRBJ2-2	TRBV9	TRBD2	TGTGCCAGCAGCGGTCTGGGCGGGAGGGCCCTCACCGGGGAGCTGTTTTTT	CASSGLGGRALTGELFF
NA	TRBJ1-5	TRBV19	TRBD1	TGTGCCAGTAGGGACAGGGGTAGCAATCAGCCCCAGCATTTT	CASRDRGSNQPQHF
NA	TRBJ2-7	TRBV24-1	TRBD2	TGTGCCACCTCCGGGGGGGCTCGTGAGCAGTACTTC	CATSGGAREQYF
many	TRBJ2-5	TRBV10-3	NA	TGTGCCATCAGGCCGGGACAAAAAGAGACCCAGTACTTC	CAIRPGQKETQYF
NA	TRBJ2-7	TRBV19	NA	TGTGCCAGTAGTCCACAGGGGGGGGCCTACGAGCAGTACTTC	CASSPQGGAYEQYF
NA	TRBJ2-5	TRBV5-1	NA	TGCGCCAGCAGCGCAGGACATGCGGAGACCCAGTACTTC	CASSAGHAETQYF
NA	TRBJ1-1	TRBV19	NA	TGTGCCAGTACCCCCGGGGGGGGCACTGAAGCTTTCTTT	CASTPGGGTEAFF
NA	TRBJ1-1	TRBV6-4	NA	TGTGCCAGCAGTTGGGGGCCCGACACTGAAGCTTTCTTT	CASSWGPDTEAFF
NA	TRBJ1-3	TRBV10-3	NA	TGTGCCATCACCCCTCCCTCTGGAAACACCATATATTTT	CAITPPSGNTIYF
NA	TRBJ1-4	TRBV24-1	NA	TGTGCCACCAGTGACCACGGGACCAGGGGTGAAAAACTGTTTTTT	CATSDHGTRGEKLFF
NA	TRBJ1-5	TRBV25-1	NA	TGTGCCAGCAGTAACCGGGGGGATAGCAATCAGCCCCAGCATTTT	CASSNRGDSNQPQHF
NA	TRBJ2-4	TRBV4-2	NA	TGTGCCAGCAGCCAAAATTCGGACACAGCCAAAAACATTCAGTACTTC	CASSQNSDTAKNIQYF
NA	TRBJ1-1	TRBV6-2/TRBV6-3	NA	TGTGCCAGCAGCTGGGCCCGGGGGACTGAAGCTTTCTTT	CASSWARGTEAFF
NA	TRBJ1-2	TRBV6-2/TRBV6-3	TRBD1	TGTGCCAGCAGCTCCGGGACAGGGAGGGGTGGCTACACCTTC	CASSSGTGRGGYTF